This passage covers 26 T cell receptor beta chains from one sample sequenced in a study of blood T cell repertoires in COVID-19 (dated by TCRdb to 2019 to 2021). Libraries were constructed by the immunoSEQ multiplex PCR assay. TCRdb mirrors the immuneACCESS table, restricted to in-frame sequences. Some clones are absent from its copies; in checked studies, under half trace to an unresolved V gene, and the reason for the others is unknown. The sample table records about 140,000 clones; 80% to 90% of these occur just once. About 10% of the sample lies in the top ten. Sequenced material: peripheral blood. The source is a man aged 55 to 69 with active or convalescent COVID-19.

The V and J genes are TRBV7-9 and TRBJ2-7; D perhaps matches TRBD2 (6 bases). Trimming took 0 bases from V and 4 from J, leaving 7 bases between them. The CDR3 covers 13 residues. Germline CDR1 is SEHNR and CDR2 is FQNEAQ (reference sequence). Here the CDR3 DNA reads TGTGCCAGCAGCTTAGCGGGAGGTTACGAGCAGTACTTC. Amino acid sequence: CASSLAGGYEQYF.

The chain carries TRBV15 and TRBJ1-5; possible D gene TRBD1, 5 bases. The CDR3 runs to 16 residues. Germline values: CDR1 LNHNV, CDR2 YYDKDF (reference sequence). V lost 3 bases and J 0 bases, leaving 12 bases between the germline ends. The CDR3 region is CATSSRLGASNQPQHF. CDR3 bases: TGTGCCACCAGCAGTAGACTTGGGGCTAGCAATCAGCCCCAGCATTTT. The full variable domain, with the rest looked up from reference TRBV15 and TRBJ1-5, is DAMVIQNPRYQVTQFGKPVTLSCSQTLNHNVMYWYQQKSSQAPKLLFHYYDKDFNNEADTPDNFQSRRPNTSFCFLDIRSPGLGDTAMYLCATSSRLGASNQPQHFGDGTRLSIL.

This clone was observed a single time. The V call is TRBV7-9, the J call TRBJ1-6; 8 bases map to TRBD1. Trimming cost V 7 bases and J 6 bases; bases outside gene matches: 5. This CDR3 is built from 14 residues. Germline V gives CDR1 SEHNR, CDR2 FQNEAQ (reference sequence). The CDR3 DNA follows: TGTGCCAGCAACCGACAGGGGCGTAATTCACCCCTCCACTTT. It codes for CASNRQGRNSPLHF.

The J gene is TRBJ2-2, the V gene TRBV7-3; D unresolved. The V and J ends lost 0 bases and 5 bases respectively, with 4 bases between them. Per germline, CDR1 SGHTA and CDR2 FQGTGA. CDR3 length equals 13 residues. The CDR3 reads CASSLTRTGELFF. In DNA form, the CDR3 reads TGTGCCAGCAGCTTAACTAGAACCGGGGAGCTGTTTTTT.

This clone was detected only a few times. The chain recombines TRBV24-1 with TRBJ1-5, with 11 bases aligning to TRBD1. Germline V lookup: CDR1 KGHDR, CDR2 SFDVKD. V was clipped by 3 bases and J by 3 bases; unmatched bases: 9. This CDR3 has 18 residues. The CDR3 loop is CATSDGRTGGSFNQPQHF. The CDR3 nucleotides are TGTGCCACCAGTGATGGCCGGACAGGGGGCTCCTTCAATCAGCCCCAGCATTTT.

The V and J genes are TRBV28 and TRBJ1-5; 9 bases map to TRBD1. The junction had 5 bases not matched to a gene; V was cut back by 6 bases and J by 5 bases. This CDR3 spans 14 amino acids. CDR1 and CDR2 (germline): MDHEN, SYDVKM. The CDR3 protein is CASSFTGGYQPQHF. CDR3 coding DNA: TGTGCCAGCAGCTTTACAGGGGGCTATCAGCCCCAGCATTTT. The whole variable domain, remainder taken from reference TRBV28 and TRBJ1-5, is DVKVTQSSRYLVKRTGEKVFLECVQDMDHENMFWYRQDPGLGLRLIYFSYDVKMKEKGDIPEGYSVSREKKERFSLILESASTNQTSMYLCASSFTGGYQPQHFGDGTRLSIL.

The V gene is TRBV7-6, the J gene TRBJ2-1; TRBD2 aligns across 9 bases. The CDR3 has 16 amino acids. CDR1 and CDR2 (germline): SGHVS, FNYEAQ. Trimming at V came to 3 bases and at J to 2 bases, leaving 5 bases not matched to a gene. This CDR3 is CASSFFSGRTYNEQFF. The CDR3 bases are TGTGCCAGCAGCTTCTTTAGCGGGAGAACCTACAATGAGCAGTTCTTC.

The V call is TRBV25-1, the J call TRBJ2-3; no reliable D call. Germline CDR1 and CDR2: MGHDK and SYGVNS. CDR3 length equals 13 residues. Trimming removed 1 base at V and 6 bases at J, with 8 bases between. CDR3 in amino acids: CASSELVKDTQYF. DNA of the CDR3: TGTGCCAGCAGTGAATTAGTAAAGGATACGCAGTATTTT.

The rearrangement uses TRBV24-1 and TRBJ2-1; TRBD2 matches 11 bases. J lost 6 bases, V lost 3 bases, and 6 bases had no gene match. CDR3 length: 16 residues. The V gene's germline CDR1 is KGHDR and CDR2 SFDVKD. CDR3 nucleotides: TGTGCCACCAGTGATCCGGCTAGCGGGAGGTCCAATGAGCAGTTCTTC. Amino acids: CATSDPASGRSNEQFF.

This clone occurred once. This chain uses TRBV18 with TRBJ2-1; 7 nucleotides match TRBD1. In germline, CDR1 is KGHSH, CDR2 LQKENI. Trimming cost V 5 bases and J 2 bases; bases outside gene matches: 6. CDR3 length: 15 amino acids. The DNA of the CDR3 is TGTGCCAGCTCAAGGGACAGCCGCACCTACAATGAGCAGTTCTTC. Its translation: CASSRDSRTYNEQFF.

This chain's CDR3 is CASTRQGQGADEQYF. The CDR3 nucleotides are TGTGCCAGTACCCGGCAGGGACAGGGGGCCGACGAGCAGTACTTC. The chain uses TRBV6-6 and TRBJ2-7; 12 bases line up with TRBD1. The junction had 11 bases not matched to a gene; V was cut back by 9 bases and J by 5 bases. Germline V gene data show CDR1 as MNHNY and CDR2 as SVGAGI (reference sequence). The CDR3 totals 15 residues.

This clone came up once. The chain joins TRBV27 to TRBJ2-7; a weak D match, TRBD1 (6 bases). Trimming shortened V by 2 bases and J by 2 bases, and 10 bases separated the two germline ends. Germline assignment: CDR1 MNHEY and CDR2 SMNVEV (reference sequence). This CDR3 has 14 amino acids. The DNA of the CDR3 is TGTGCCAGCAGTTTAAGGGACACGGCCTACGAGCAGTACTTC. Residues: CASSLRDTAYEQYF.

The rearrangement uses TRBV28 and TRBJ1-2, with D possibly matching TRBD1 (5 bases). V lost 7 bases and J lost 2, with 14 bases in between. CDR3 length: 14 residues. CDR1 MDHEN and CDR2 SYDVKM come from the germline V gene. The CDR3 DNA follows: TGTGCCAGCACGGGGGGACCCTTGAACTATGGCTACACCTTC. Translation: CASTGGPLNYGYTF.

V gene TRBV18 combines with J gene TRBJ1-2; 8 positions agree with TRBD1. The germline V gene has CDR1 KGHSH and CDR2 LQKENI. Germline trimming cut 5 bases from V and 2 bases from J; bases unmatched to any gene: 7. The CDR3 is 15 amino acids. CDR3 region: CASSSLGQVNYGYTF. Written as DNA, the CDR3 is TGTGCCAGCTCAAGTCTGGGACAGGTAAACTATGGCTACACCTTC.

The CDR3 spells CASSLGTPGSNQPQHF. CDR3 in DNA: TGTGCCAGCAGCTTAGGGACCCCGGGGAGCAATCAGCCCCAGCATTTT. The chain employs TRBV7-6 and TRBJ1-5; D is unclear. This CDR3 contains 16 residues. Germline loops: CDR1 SGHVS, CDR2 FNYEAQ. Trimming pared 1 base from V and 1 base from J, leaving 11 bases between.

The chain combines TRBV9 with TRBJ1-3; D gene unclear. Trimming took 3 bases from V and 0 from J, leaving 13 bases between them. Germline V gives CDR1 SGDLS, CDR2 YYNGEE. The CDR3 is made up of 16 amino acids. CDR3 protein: CASSGREGYSGNTIYF. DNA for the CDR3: TGTGCCAGCAGCGGTCGGGAAGGATACTCTGGAAACACCATATATTTT.

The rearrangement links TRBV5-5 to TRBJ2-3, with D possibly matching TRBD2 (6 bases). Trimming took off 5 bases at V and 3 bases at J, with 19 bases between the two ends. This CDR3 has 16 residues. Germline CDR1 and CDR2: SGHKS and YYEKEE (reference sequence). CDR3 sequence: CASSLLDGRGTDTQYF. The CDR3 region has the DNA TGTGCCAGCAGTCTTCTAGACGGGAGAGGGACAGATACGCAGTATTTT.

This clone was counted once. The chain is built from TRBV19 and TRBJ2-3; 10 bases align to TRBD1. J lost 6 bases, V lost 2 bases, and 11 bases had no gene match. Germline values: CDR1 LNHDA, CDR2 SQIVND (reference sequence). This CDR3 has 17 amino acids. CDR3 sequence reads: CASSIRGTGAGLDTQYF. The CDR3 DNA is TGTGCCAGTAGTATACGGGGGACAGGGGCGGGTTTGGATACGCAGTATTTT.

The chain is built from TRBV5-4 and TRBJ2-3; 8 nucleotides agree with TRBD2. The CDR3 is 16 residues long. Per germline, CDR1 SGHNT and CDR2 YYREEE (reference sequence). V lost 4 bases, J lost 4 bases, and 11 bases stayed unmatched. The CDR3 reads CASSPSGTRSPDTQYF. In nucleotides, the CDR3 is TGTGCCAGCAGCCCATCTGGGACTAGATCCCCAGATACGCAGTATTTT.

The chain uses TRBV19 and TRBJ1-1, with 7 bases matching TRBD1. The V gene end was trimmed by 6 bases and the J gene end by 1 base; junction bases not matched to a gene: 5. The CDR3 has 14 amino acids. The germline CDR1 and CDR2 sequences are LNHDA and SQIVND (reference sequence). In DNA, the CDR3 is TGTGCCAGTAGAGGACAGGCAGGGAACACTGAAGCTTTCTTT. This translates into CASRGQAGNTEAFF.

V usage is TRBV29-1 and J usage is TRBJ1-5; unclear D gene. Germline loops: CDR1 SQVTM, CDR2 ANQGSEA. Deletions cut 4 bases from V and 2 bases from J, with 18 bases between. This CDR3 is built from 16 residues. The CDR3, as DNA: TGCAGCGTTGGTACGGCCGGGAGTGAGGGCAATCAGCCCCAGCATTTT. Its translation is CSVGTAGSEGNQPQHF.

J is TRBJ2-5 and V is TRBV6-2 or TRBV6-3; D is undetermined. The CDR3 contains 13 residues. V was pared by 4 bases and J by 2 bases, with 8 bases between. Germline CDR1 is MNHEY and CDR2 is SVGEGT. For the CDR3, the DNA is TGTGCCAGCAGTTCACAGACACAAGAGACCCAGTACTTC. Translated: CASSSQTQETQYF.

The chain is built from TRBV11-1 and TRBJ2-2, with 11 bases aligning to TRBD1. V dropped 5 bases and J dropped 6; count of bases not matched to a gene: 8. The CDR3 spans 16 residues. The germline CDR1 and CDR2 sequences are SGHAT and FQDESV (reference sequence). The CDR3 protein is CASSRQPGQGAGELFF. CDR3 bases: TGTGCCAGCAGCCGACAACCGGGACAGGGGGCCGGGGAGCTGTTTTTT.

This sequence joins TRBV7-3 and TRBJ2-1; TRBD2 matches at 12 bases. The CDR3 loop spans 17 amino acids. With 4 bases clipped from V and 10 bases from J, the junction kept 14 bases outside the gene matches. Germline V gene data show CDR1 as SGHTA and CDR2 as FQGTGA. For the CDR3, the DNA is TGTGCCAGCAGCTCCGGGACTAGCGGGCACCTAAGCAAGGAGCAGTTCTTC. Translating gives CASSSGTSGHLSKEQFF.

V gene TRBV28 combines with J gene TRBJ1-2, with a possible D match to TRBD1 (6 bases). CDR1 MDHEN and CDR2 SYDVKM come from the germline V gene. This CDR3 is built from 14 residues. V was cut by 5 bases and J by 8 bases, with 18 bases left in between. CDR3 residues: CASSKGQPIRGYTF. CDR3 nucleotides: TGTGCCAGCAGTAAAGGACAGCCGATAAGGGGCTACACCTTC.

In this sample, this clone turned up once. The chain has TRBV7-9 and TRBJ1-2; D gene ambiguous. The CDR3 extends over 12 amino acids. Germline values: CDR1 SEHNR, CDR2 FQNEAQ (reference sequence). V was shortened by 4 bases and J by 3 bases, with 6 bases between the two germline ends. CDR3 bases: TGTGCCAGCAGCTACGGGGACTATGGCTACACCTTC. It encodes CASSYGDYGYTF.